This T cell receptor (beta chain) was documented in a study of CD8 T cells in Susac syndrome. Study-wide findings and caveats: It was acknowledged in the study that its TCR sequencing and HLA analysis involved a relatively small number of individuals.

V lost 5 bases and J 1 base, leaving 8 bases between the germline ends. Germline V lookup: CDR1 SGHTA, CDR2 FQGNSA. CDR3 length: 13 residues. The RNA input was about 0.5 to 1 ug, and it was reverse transcribed with random hexamers. TCRdb independently ran MiXCR on the immunoSEQ multiplex PCR reads; one entry per CDR3 protein. There are about 120,000 distinct CDR3 sequences in the sample; about 90% occur only once, and about 0.12% lies in the top ten. Sequencing of TCR beta drew on CD8+ and CD4+ T cells from blood. Controls were healthy donors (matched for age and sex). While CD8+ and CD4+ T cells were isolated negatively, TEMRA cells were enriched by FACS. As regards this clonotype: The target antigen is unknown.

This receptor was taken from a human donor in good health. The V gene is TRBV7-2, the J gene TRBJ1-1, with D possibly TRBD1 on 6 matching bases. The specimen sequenced was CD8+ T cells from PBMCs. The CDR3 DNA reads as TGTGCCAGCAGCCAGGACAGGAACACTGAAGCTTTCTTT. It codes for CASSQDRNTEAFF.